Described below is a single T cell receptor (beta chain) sequence and its context. Antigen specificity is unknown. The junction and the germline gene differ at one end; a read error may be behind it. This entry comes from a study of shared clonotypes between healthy human individuals. The CDR3 extends over 18 amino acids. The germline gives CDR1 SSHAT, CDR2 FNYEAQ (reference sequence). Using immunoSEQ multiplex PCR, the repertoire was profiled, and TCRdb retains in-frame clones only, with some absent. The sample records 1.5 million to 2.5 million clones, about 95% being singletons. Study conclusions and caveats: Memory subsets had estimated richness that was generally smaller than that of naive subsets.

The naive CD8 population came from CD45RO-negative cells selected for CCR7, without terminally differentiated effector memory CD45RA+ cells. The rearrangement joins TRBV7-7 to TRBJ2-5; the match to TRBD2 covers 12 bases. The sample comprised naive CD8+ T cells sorted from blood. The receptor comes from a man aged 18-30 years in good health. The CDR3 sequence: CASSLALTLAGGLETQYF. CDR3 bases: TGTGCTAGCAGCTTAGCCCTGACGCTAGCGGGGGGGCTCGAGACCCAGTACTTC.